The present entry profiles one T cell receptor beta chain with its context. Its antigen is still unknown. V was trimmed by 0 bases and J by 2 bases, leaving 11 bases between them. The CDR3 covers 16 residues. CDR1 and CDR2 from the germline V gene are MNHEY and SVGAGI. The data derive from a study of shared clonotypes between healthy human individuals. Each PCR replicate from the sorted subsets contained 150 to 250 ng DNA, which is tens of thousands of T cell genomes. Produced via immunoSEQ multiplex PCR; TCRdb's table is partial and in-frame only. The sample has over 2 million clones, 90% to 95% seen once. Study results and limitations: Sampling was confined to blood; repertoires within tissues likely differ.

This TCR was sampled from a man in his late teens or twenties in good health. The rearrangement links TRBV6-5 to TRBJ1-5; D is perhaps TRBD1 (6 bases). The sequencing sample was made of naive CD4+ T cells sorted from blood. The subset denotes: CD45RA+ positively selected. The CDR3 loop is CASSYSRGQGNQPQHF. In DNA, the CDR3 is TGTGCCAGCAGTTACTCCCGGGGGCAGGGCAATCAGCCCCAGCATTTT.